The next 22 T cell receptor beta chains were all read from a single sample in a study of T cell clones after liver transplantation (dated by TCRdb to the late 2010s). Receptors were amplified or captured by the immunoSEQ multiplex PCR assay. TCRdb provides this immuneACCESS table in a form limited to in-frame rearrangements. Some clones are lacking; in checked studies, under half of them reflect an unresolved V gene, and why the rest are absent is not known. This sample gives around 80,000 clones in total; around four fifths of them show up just once. The ten largest clones capture 0.45% to 0.55% of the sample. This sample comprised CD4+ T cells from blood, obtained just over 45 months after liver transplant. These receptor sequences come from a human patient who received a liver transplant. Following transplantation, T cells from the graft donor may be among those present.

This clone came up once. This chain uses TRBV6-1 with TRBJ1-4; D is ambiguous. Germline-derived CDR1 and CDR2 are MNHNS and SASEGT. Trimming shortened V by 1 base and J by 0 bases, and 15 bases separated the two germline ends. This CDR3 has 18 residues. In nucleotides, the CDR3 is TGTGCCAGCAGTGAAGGTCGTGGATTTGGGGCAACTAATGAAAAACTGTTTTTT. It codes for CASSEGRGFGATNEKLFF.

Only one count was recorded for this clone. The chain links TRBV30 to TRBJ2-1, with 9 bases that match TRBD2. The germline gives CDR1 GTSNPN, CDR2 SVGIG (reference sequence). Losses at the gene ends were 3 bases for V and 7 bases for J; bases not matched to a gene: 10. CDR3 size: 15 residues. The DNA of the CDR3 is TGTGCCTGGAGCGGCGGACTAGCGAAAGGGAATGAGCAGTTCTTC. Translated: CAWSGGLAKGNEQFF.

This sequence joins TRBV6-5 and TRBJ2-7; maybe TRBD1 (5 bases). Trimming cost V 4 bases and J 2 bases, with 12 bases left between them. Germline V gene sequence: CDR1 MNHEY, CDR2 SVGAGI. The CDR3 extends over 14 amino acids. DNA for the CDR3: TGTGCCAGCAGTTCCTGGACACCAGCCTACGAGCAGTACTTC. Protein sequence: CASSSWTPAYEQYF.

This chain links TRBV29-1 with TRBJ2-3, with D tentatively TRBD2 (5 bases). V shed 6 bases and J shed 6 bases, with 13 bases lying between them. CDR3 length: 12 amino acids. Germline loops: CDR1 SQVTM, CDR2 ANQGSEA. CDR3 sequence: CSVVRVGDTQYF. DNA for the CDR3: TGCAGCGTGGTGCGGGTAGGGGATACGCAGTATTTT.

The rearrangement links TRBV7-8 to TRBJ2-6; 10 positions agree with TRBD1. Germline loops: CDR1 SGHVS, CDR2 FQNEAQ. With V trimmed by 4 bases and J by 2 bases, 5 bases remained unmatched. The CDR3 contains 17 residues. In DNA form, the CDR3 reads TGTGCCAGCAGCTGGGACAGGGGTTCCCCTGGGGCCAACGTCCTGACTTTC. Translating it yields CASSWDRGSPGANVLTF.

The rearrangement uses TRBV9 and TRBJ2-1, with 9 nucleotides matching TRBD2. CDR1 SGDLS and CDR2 YYNGEE come from the germline V gene. The CDR3 sequence is 14 residues long. After removal of 0 bases from V and 6 bases from J, the junction contained 1 base not matched to a gene. The CDR3 protein is CASSVGTSVNEQFF. The CDR3 DNA sequence: TGTGCCAGCAGCGTAGGGACTAGCGTCAATGAGCAGTTCTTC.

This sequence joins TRBV11-1 and TRBJ2-1; no reliable D call. CDR3 size: 16 residues. V lost 0 bases to trimming and J lost 4 bases, with 13 bases between them. The V gene's germline CDR1 is SGHAT and CDR2 FQDESV (reference sequence). CDR3 amino acids: CASSLALGSYYNEQFF. In DNA form, the CDR3 reads TGTGCCAGCAGCTTAGCGCTTGGCAGCTATTACAATGAGCAGTTCTTC.

This clone was seen more than once but under ten times. This chain links TRBV5-1 with TRBJ1-2; possible D gene TRBD1, 5 bases. The ends were cut back, 2 bases at V and 5 bases at J, with 13 bases in the middle. Per the germline V gene, CDR1 is SGHRS and CDR2 is YFSETQ. CDR3 length equals 14 residues. The CDR3 here is CASSFQDSIYGYTF. The CDR3 nucleotides are TGCGCCAGCAGCTTCCAAGACAGTATTTATGGCTACACCTTC.

The chain combines TRBV28 with TRBJ1-2, with 10 bases matching TRBD1. CDR3 size: 16 residues. The V gene's germline CDR1 is MDHEN and CDR2 SYDVKM. With 1 base clipped from V and 8 bases from J, the junction kept 10 bases outside the gene matches. The CDR3 nucleotides read TGTGCCAGCAGTTTATTACGGGACAGGGGATTAAGGGGCTACACCTTC. This gives the protein CASSLLRDRGLRGYTF.

This clone was detected once. This chain links TRBV27 with TRBJ2-2; 7 bases are shared with TRBD2. This CDR3 spans 16 amino acids. CDR1 MNHEY and CDR2 SMNVEV come from the germline V gene (reference sequence). V shed 8 bases and J 8 bases; nucleotides not matched to a gene: 17. The CDR3 DNA sequence: TGTGCCAGCCGCCAGGGAGGGGAACAGGTTTGGGGGGAGCTGTTTTTT. Amino acid sequence: CASRQGGEQVWGELFF.

The V call is TRBV9, the J call TRBJ1-1; possible D gene TRBD1, 6 bases. Per the germline V gene, CDR1 is SGDLS and CDR2 is YYNGEE. The germline V and J ends were trimmed by 2 bases and 5 bases, with 10 bases remaining between them. CDR3 length: 13 residues. DNA of the CDR3: TGTGCCAGCAGCGTGGACAGAAATACTGAAGCTTTCTTT. Its protein is CASSVDRNTEAFF.

The chain uses TRBV7-9 and TRBJ1-1; 7 bases match TRBD1. V trimming: 5 bases; J trimming: 0 bases; junction bases outside the gene matches: 6. Germline V gene lookup returns CDR1 SEHNR and CDR2 FQNEAQ (reference sequence). The CDR3 sequence is 15 residues long. As DNA, the CDR3 is TGTGCCAGCAGCCGGGGGACAGCGATGAACACTGAAGCTTTCTTT. It codes for CASSRGTAMNTEAFF.

This clone was counted a few times. This sequence joins TRBV28 and TRBJ1-5; the match to TRBD1 covers 9 bases. This CDR3 region has 13 residues. The J segment lost 5 bases and the V segment lost 8 bases, leaving 4 bases of the junction unmatched. Germline V lookup: CDR1 MDHEN, CDR2 SYDVKM. CDR3 amino acids: CASRDRVHQPQHF. The CDR3 DNA reads as TGTGCCAGCCGGGACAGGGTCCATCAGCCCCAGCATTTT.

The chain joins TRBV6-1 to TRBJ1-5; the match to TRBD1 covers 7 bases. The CDR3 totals 18 residues. V shed 2 bases and J 4 bases; nucleotides not matched to a gene: 14. The germline CDR1 and CDR2 sequences are MNHNS and SASEGT. Written as DNA, the CDR3 is TGTGCCAGCAGTGAATACCCGGGGGGGGGACAGTTTAATCAGCCCCAGCATTTT. Residues: CASSEYPGGGQFNQPQHF.

The rearrangement uses TRBV5-1 and TRBJ2-7; D is unclear. The CDR3 loop spans 14 amino acids. The germline V gene encodes CDR1 SGHRS and CDR2 YFSETQ. V was shortened by 1 base and J by 0 bases, with 8 bases between the two germline ends. Here the CDR3 reads CASSLKGNSYEQYF. The CDR3 nucleotides are TGCGCCAGCAGCTTGAAGGGAAACTCCTACGAGCAGTACTTC.

The V gene is TRBV6-5, the J gene TRBJ2-7; D may correspond to TRBD1 or TRBD2 (5 bases each). V was trimmed by 11 bases and J by 7 bases, leaving 21 bases between them. Germline V gives CDR1 MNHEY, CDR2 SVGAGI. The CDR3 covers 13 residues. For the CDR3, the DNA is TGTGCCGGTTCCGGGACGGCCGAGGGGGAGCAGTACTTC. The encoded protein is CAGSGTAEGEQYF.

The chain links TRBV5-1 to TRBJ1-1; D is ambiguous. The CDR3 consists of 17 residues. Germline V CDR1 and CDR2: SGHRS, YFSETQ. V gave up 0 bases and J gave up 1 base, with 16 bases separating them. The CDR3 region is CASSLAAEDWANTEAFF. In nucleotides, the CDR3 is TGCGCCAGCAGCTTGGCCGCGGAGGATTGGGCGAACACTGAAGCTTTCTTT.

The chain carries TRBV19 and TRBJ1-2; no clear D. V lost 4 bases, J lost 4 bases, and 7 bases lay in between. CDR1 LNHDA and CDR2 SQIVND come from the germline V gene (reference sequence). There are 12 residues in the CDR3. The chain's CDR3 is CASSKGGYGYTF. CDR3 in DNA: TGTGCCAGTAGTAAAGGCGGCTATGGCTACACCTTC.

The chain combines TRBV2 with TRBJ1-5; no clear D gene. Germline V gene data show CDR1 as SNHLY and CDR2 as FYNNEI. The length of the CDR3 is 13 residues. V gave up 7 bases and J gave up 10 bases, with 17 bases separating them. DNA of the CDR3: TGTGCCAGCACCGGCGCCACAGTACAACCCCAGCATTTT. Its translation: CASTGATVQPQHF.

The chain employs TRBV9 and TRBJ2-1; D uncertain. Germline V gene sequence: CDR1 SGDLS, CDR2 YYNGEE. The V end was cut by 3 bases, the J end by 4 bases, with 8 bases between. The CDR3 is made up of 13 amino acids. The CDR3 loop is CASSGAWYNEQFF. For the CDR3, the DNA is TGTGCCAGCAGCGGGGCTTGGTACAATGAGCAGTTCTTC. Together with reference TRBV9 and TRBJ2-1, the CDR3 gives the full variable domain: DSGVTQTPKHLITATGQRVTLRCSPRSGDLSVYWYQQSLDQGLQFLIQYYNGEERAKGNILERFSAQQFPDLHSELNLSSLELGDSALYFCASSGAWYNEQFFGPGTRLTVL.

The chain is built from TRBV19 and TRBJ1-1; the match to TRBD1 covers 7 bases. Trimming took 7 bases from V and 1 from J; bases not matched to a gene: 9. The CDR3 spans 15 residues. In germline, CDR1 is LNHDA, CDR2 SQIVND (reference sequence). DNA of the CDR3: TGTGCCAGTAAGGGACAGACCCGTACGAACACTGAAGCTTTCTTT. It encodes CASKGQTRTNTEAFF.

The gene calls are TRBV6-6 and TRBJ2-7; TRBD2 is a possible D gene (6 bases). The CDR3 is 16 amino acids. The V end was cut by 6 bases, the J end by 2 bases, with 20 bases between. Germline V gives CDR1 MNHNY, CDR2 SVGAGI (reference sequence). CDR3: CASRLTTSGRPYEQYF. CDR3 DNA: TGTGCCAGCAGACTAACAACCAGCGGGCGACCCTACGAGCAGTACTTC.